A selection of T cell receptor beta chains follows, all from one sample in a study of CD8 T cells in ankylosing spondylitis. One entry per CDR3 protein, called by TCRdb with MiXCR from the 5' RACE reads. The profile shows about 200,000 distinct CDR3 sequences, about 26% of them singletons. The sample comprised blood, either unsorted or a sorted T cell fraction (not recorded which). The receptors derive from a male donor with ankylosing spondylitis or in good health (not recorded which). Each CDR3 is given with its conserved first and last residue. A D gene is named only where the DNA matches it firmly. Clone size is given for some rows only: seen once, a few or many times, or a class if the clone is expanded.

d_call | clone_size | j_call | v_call | cdr3_aa | cdr3_nt
TRBD1 | . | TRBJ2-5 | TRBV7-3 | CASSLDRTGVRLVTQYF | TGTGCCAGCAGCTTGGACCGGACAGGGGTCCGCCTGGTGACCCAGTACTTC
. | . | TRBJ2-3 | TRBV10-1 | CASSESRSTDTQYF | TGCGCCAGCAGTGAGAGCCGTAGCACAGATACGCAGTATTTT
TRBD2 | many | TRBJ2-7 | TRBV5-1 | CASSLDRGTSGTYEQYF | TGCGCCAGCAGCTTGGACCGCGGGACTAGCGGTACCTACGAGCAGTACTTC
. | . | TRBJ2-7 | TRBV6-1 | CASREGAGAYEQYF | TGTGCCAGCAGGGAAGGGGCTGGGGCCTACGAGCAGTACTTC
. | . | TRBJ2-7 | TRBV7-2 | CASSLGGSQQLEQYF | TGTGCCAGCAGCTTAGGCGGTTCACAACAACTCGAGCAGTACTTC
TRBD1 | many | TRBJ2-2 | TRBV12-3/TRBV12-4 | CASMTGTNTGELFF | TGTGCCAGCATGACAGGGACCAACACCGGGGAGCTGTTTTTT
. | many | TRBJ2-4 | TRBV7-9 | CASSLTGAKNIQYF | TGTGCCAGCAGCTTAACAGGGGCCAAAAACATTCAGTACTTC
. | few | TRBJ2-3 | TRBV7-9 | CASSLPSLDTQYF | TGTGCCAGCAGCCTCCCGTCCCTGGATACGCAGTATTTT
TRBD1 | . | TRBJ2-5 | TRBV5-1 | CASSWMGQGRQETQYF | TGCGCCAGCAGTTGGATGGGACAGGGGAGACAAGAGACCCAGTACTTC
. | many | TRBJ1-1 | TRBV6-1 | CASSGRSNTEAFF | TGTGCCAGCAGTGGCAGGTCGAACACTGAAGCTTTCTTT
TRBD2 | many | TRBJ2-5 | TRBV7-7 | CASSLSSGQLETQYF | TGTGCTAGCAGCTTAAGTAGCGGGCAATTGGAGACCCAGTACTTC
. | few | TRBJ2-1 | TRBV7-2 | CASSARRAGTYNEQFF | TGTGCCAGCAGCGCACGTCGCGCGGGTACCTACAATGAGCAGTTCTTC
TRBD2 | once | TRBJ2-1 | TRBV10-3 | CAISGRTSLYNEQFF | TGTGCCATCAGTGGGCGGACTAGCCTCTACAATGAGCAGTTCTTC
. | . | TRBJ2-7 | TRBV29-1 | CSVAGPLPYEQYF | TGCAGCGTGGCGGGACCACTACCCTACGAGCAGTACTTC
TRBD1 | . | TRBJ1-5 | TRBV12-3/TRBV12-4 | CASSLSGGVVNQPQHF | TGTGCCAGCAGTTTATCAGGGGGCGTTGTCAATCAGCCCCAGCATTTT
. | . | TRBJ1-1 | TRBV12-3/TRBV12-4 | CASSFSDMNTEAFF | TGTGCCAGCAGTTTCTCCGATATGAACACTGAAGCTTTCTTT
. | . | TRBJ1-1 | TRBV28 | CASSPRGSGNTEAFF | TGTGCCAGCAGTCCCCGCGGATCAGGGAACACTGAAGCTTTCTTT